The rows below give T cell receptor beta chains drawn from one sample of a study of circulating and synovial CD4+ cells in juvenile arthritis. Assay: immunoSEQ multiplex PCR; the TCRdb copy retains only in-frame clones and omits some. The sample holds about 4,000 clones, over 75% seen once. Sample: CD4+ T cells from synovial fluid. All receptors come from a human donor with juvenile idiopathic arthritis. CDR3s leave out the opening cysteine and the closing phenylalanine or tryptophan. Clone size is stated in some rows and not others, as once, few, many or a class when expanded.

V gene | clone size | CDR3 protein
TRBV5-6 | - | ASSLDTRGINEQY
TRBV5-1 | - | ASSLDRGGNTIY
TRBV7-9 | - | ASSLASAGGHEQY
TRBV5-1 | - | ASSPNTDLRGNTIY
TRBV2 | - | ASSAGTSGTQETQY
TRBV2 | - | ASSGGTSGSDEQF
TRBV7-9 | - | ASSLRQGGWETQY
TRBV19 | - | ASSIIQGSLDTEAF
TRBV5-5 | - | ASSQDSGRGDTQY
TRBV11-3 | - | ASSGPAGNTGELF
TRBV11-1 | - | ASSPTGPSQETQY
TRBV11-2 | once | ASSQDRATDTQY
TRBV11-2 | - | ASSLASGGAKDTQY
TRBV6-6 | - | ASSYSSGRINEQF
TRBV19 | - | ASSFGQFNEKLF
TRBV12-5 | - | ASAPVRGAFDTGELF
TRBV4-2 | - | ASSQDRGTDTQY
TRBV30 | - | AWSVRGLNSYNEQF
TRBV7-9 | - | ASSPRGAGAGDTQY
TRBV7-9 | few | ASSSWDRGGYGYT
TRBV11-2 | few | ASSLERGRYEQY
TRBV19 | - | ASSNRMGSGGELF
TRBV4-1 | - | ASSLTTSGGVQETQY
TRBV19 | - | ASRIRTGGDYGYT
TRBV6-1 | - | ASSLARSTDTQY
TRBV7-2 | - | ASSVGTSGKETQY
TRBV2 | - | ASRSEGGGNQPQH
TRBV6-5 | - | ASSYIFAGAQPQH
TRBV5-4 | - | ASSPASNEQF
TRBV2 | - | ASNLQGAGGNQPQH
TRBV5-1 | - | ASSPSSLGQGKAGYT
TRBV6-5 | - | ASSYSGALPQY
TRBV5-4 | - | ASSKTGGETDTQY
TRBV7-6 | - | ASSLTGGADTQY
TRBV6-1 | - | ASSEGARISYNEQF
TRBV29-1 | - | SVAFGGGNQPQH
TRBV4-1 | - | ASSQAWTSGSRETQY
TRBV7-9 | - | ASSETQAGDNEQF
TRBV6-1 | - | ASREKPSGISNQPQH
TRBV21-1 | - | ASSPQVEVGMWCHNSPLH
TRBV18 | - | ASSLAGIRGNTIY
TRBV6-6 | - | ASRILAGGLEQY
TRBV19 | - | ASSTLAGPRPF
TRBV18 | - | ASSPGTGDEQY
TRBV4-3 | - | ASSQVEGLATYEQY
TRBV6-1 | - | ATTYPYEMSYGYT
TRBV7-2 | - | ASSSGGRSTDTQY
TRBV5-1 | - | ASSVTGTGNEQY
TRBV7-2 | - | ASSQTTGRYT
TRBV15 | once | ATSRDQGQVGNEQF
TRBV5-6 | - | ASRQGAVGNEQF
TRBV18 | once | ASSPVSSGAYEQY
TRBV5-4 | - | ASSLDSQETQY
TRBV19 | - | ASSIFKGTRETQY
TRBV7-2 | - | ASRLSSGTTDTQY